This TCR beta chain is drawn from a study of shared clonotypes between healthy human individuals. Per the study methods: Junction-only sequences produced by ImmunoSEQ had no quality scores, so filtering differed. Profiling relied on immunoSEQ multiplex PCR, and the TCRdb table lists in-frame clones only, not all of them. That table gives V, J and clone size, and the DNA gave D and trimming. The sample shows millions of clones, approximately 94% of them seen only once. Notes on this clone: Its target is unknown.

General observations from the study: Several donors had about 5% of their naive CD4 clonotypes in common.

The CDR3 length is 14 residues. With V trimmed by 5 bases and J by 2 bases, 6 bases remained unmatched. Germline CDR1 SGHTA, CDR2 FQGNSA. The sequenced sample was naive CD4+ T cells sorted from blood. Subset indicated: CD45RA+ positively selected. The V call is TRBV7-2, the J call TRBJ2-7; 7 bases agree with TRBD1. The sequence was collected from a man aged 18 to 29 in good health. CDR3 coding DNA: TGTGCCAGCAGCCCAGGACAGGATACCTACGAGCAGTACTTC. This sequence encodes CASSPGQDTYEQYF.